The rows below give T cell receptor beta chains drawn from one sample of a study of blood T cell repertoires in COVID-19. The table came from immunoSEQ multiplex PCR; TCRdb's copy has only in-frame clones and leaves some out. The table shows about 270,000 clones, with around 93% occurring only once. Sequencing was carried out using PBMCs or T cells enriched from blood (not recorded which). The receptors shown here come from a man aged 40-49 years who had been exposed to COVID-19. Each CDR3 is given with its conserved first and last residue. The order of the fields is J gene, CDR3 length, clone size, D gene, V gene, CDR3 DNA, CDR3 protein. The D gene is left open where the match is weak. For some rows the clone size is stated as once, few or many, or as a class when expanded; others skip it.

TRBJ1-2 | 14 | NA | NA | TRBV28 | TGTGCCAGCAGTTCAGGGGTATCCAACTATGGCTACACCTTC | CASSSGVSNYGYTF
TRBJ2-7 | 14 | NA | TRBD2 | TRBV28 | TGTGCCAGCACCGGGACTAGCGAGGCCTACGAGCAGTACTTC | CASTGTSEAYEQYF
TRBJ1-6 | 14 | NA | NA | TRBV7-9 | TGTGCCAGCAGCTCTAAGGAGGATAATTCACCCCTCCACTTT | CASSSKEDNSPLHF
TRBJ2-1 | 17 | NA | NA | TRBV9 | TGTGCCAGCAGCGATCCCTCCCGGGTAGCGGACTACAATGAGCAGTTCTTC | CASSDPSRVADYNEQFF
TRBJ2-7 | 15 | NA | NA | TRBV3-1/TRBV3-2 | TGTGCCAGCAGCCGACGCGGGACTGCTACCTACGAGCAGTACTTC | CASSRRGTATYEQYF
TRBJ1-5 | 15 | NA | NA | TRBV27 | TGTGCCAGCAGACCCTTGCAGGGCCTCCATCAGCCCCAGCATTTT | CASRPLQGLHQPQHF
TRBJ1-1 | 11 | NA | NA | TRBV11-3 | TGTGCCAGCAGCTTAGACGCTGAAGCTTTCTTT | CASSLDAEAFF
TRBJ2-5 | 18 | NA | TRBD2 | TRBV6-1 | TGTGCCAGCAGTGAATGGGCGGGACTAGCGGGAGTGAGGGAGACCCAGTACTTC | CASSEWAGLAGVRETQYF
TRBJ2-7 | 19 | NA | TRBD2 | TRBV5-1 | TGCGCCAGCAGCAATGGTGCGGGGGGTTTTGCCGTCATGAGATACGAGCAGTACTTC | CASSNGAGGFAVMRYEQYF
TRBJ1-5 | 15 | once | TRBD1 | TRBV28 | TGTGCCAGCAGAAGGGACAGGGGAAACAATCAGCCCCAGCATTTT | CASRRDRGNNQPQHF
TRBJ2-5 | 12 | NA | TRBD2 | TRBV9 | TGTGCCAGCAGCGTCGGGCGGGGGGAACCGTACTTC | CASSVGRGEPYF
TRBJ2-3 | 15 | NA | NA | TRBV9 | TGTGCCAGCAGCGGCTCTGGGACTTCTACAGATACGCAGTATTTT | CASSGSGTSTDTQYF
TRBJ1-2 | 14 | NA | NA | TRBV7-9 | TGTGCCAGCAGCTTAATGGAGTTAAACTATGGCTACACCTTC | CASSLMELNYGYTF
TRBJ1-3 | 15 | NA | TRBD1 | TRBV30 | TGTGCCTGGATGGGGGGCAGGGGGCCCGGAAACACCATATATTTT | CAWMGGRGPGNTIYF
TRBJ2-6 | 15 | NA | NA | TRBV9 | TGTGCCAGCAGCGTAGGAGTTACTGGGGCCAACGTCCTGACTTTC | CASSVGVTGANVLTF
TRBJ1-6 | 14 | NA | NA | TRBV12-2 | TGTGCAAGTCGCACGGGACAGGGAGGGTCACCCCTCCACTTT | CASRTGQGGSPLHF
TRBJ2-2 | 12 | NA | NA | TRBV30 | TGTGCCTGGAGCCCTCCCGTCGGGGAGCTGTTTTTT | CAWSPPVGELFF
TRBJ2-3 | 17 | NA | TRBD2 | TRBV5-6 | TGTGCCAGCAGCTTGGAGGGAAGCGGGAGGGCCCCAGATACGCAGTATTTT | CASSLEGSGRAPDTQYF
TRBJ1-2 | 13 | NA | NA | TRBV28 | TGTGCCAGCAAAACGGGGGTCTTCTATGGCTACACCTTC | CASKTGVFYGYTF
TRBJ1-2 | 13 | few | NA | TRBV28 | TGTGCCAGCATAGCCGGGAGGGAATATGGCTACACCTTC | CASIAGREYGYTF
TRBJ2-1 | 14 | NA | TRBD1 | TRBV27 | TGTGCCAGCAGTTTCGGACAGGTCTACAATGAGCAGTTCTTC | CASSFGQVYNEQFF
TRBJ2-1 | 14 | NA | TRBD1 | TRBV7-2 | TGTGCCAGCAGCCGCCAGACAGGGGGCGGCGAGCAGTTCTTC | CASSRQTGGGEQFF
TRBJ2-7 | 17 | once | TRBD2 | TRBV3-1/TRBV3-2 | TGTGCCAGCAGCCAAGGACCCAGCGGGAGGGCCAAGTACGAGCAGTACTTC | CASSQGPSGRAKYEQYF
TRBJ1-5 | 14 | NA | NA | TRBV9 | TGTGCCAGCAGCGTAGGAAGCAGCAATCAGCCCCAGCATTTT | CASSVGSSNQPQHF
TRBJ1-1 | 14 | NA | NA | TRBV27 | TGTGCCAGCAGTTTACAGGGTCTAAGCACTGAAGCTTTCTTT | CASSLQGLSTEAFF
TRBJ2-3 | 15 | NA | TRBD2 | TRBV4-2 | TGTGCCAGCAGCCGGACTAGCGCAAGCACAGATACGCAGTATTTT | CASSRTSASTDTQYF
TRBJ2-1 | 15 | NA | NA | TRBV27 | TGTGCCAGCAGTTGGGATCGCGGGAACAACAATGAGCAGTTCTTC | CASSWDRGNNNEQFF
TRBJ2-2 | 16 | NA | NA | TRBV11-2 | TGTGCCAGCATCACCCCAGCGGGCGCGAACACCGGGGAGCTGTTTTTT | CASITPAGANTGELFF
TRBJ2-3 | 16 | once | TRBD1 | TRBV7-9 | TGTGCCAGCAGCTTATTAACCGGGACAGACTGGAATACGCAGTATTTT | CASSLLTGTDWNTQYF
TRBJ2-1 | 16 | once | NA | TRBV2 | TGTGCCAGCAGTAGGACTCCTCGGAGCTCCTACAATGAGCAGTTCTTC | CASSRTPRSSYNEQFF
TRBJ2-3 | 13 | NA | TRBD2 | TRBV7-2 | TGTGCCAGCAGATCTAGCGGGCCTCTCAGGCAGTATTTT | CASRSSGPLRQYF
TRBJ2-7 | 12 | NA | NA | TRBV29-1 | TGCAGCGTTGTTCAGGATTTCGGCGAGCAGTACTTC | CSVVQDFGEQYF
TRBJ1-3 | 17 | NA | NA | TRBV28 | TGTGCCAGCAGTTTATGGTATAAGGACTCCTCTGGAAACACCATATATTTT | CASSLWYKDSSGNTIYF
TRBJ2-1 | 15 | NA | TRBD2 | TRBV6-2/TRBV6-3 | TGTGCCAGCAGCCCCTTAGCGGGAGGGCACAATGAGCAGTTCTTC | CASSPLAGGHNEQFF
TRBJ1-4 | 15 | NA | NA | TRBV14 | TGTGCCAGCAGCCAAGATCTAGGGGCTAATGAAAAACTGTTTTTT | CASSQDLGANEKLFF
TRBJ2-5 | 13 | NA | TRBD1 | TRBV12-3/TRBV12-4 | TGTGCCAGCAGTGAGGGACAGAAAGAGACCCAGTACTTC | CASSEGQKETQYF
TRBJ2-2 | 15 | NA | NA | TRBV28 | TGTGCCAGCAGTTTATTCGGGGAGAGCGCCGGGGAGCTGTTTTTT | CASSLFGESAGELFF
TRBJ1-2 | 15 | NA | NA | TRBV5-6 | TGTGCCAGCAGCTTGAATCAGGGTAGGCACTATGGCTACACCTTC | CASSLNQGRHYGYTF
TRBJ2-3 | 19 | NA | TRBD1 | TRBV4-1 | TGCGCCAGCAGCCAAGATGACCGCGGACAGGGATTTTGGACAGATACGCAGTATTTT | CASSQDDRGQGFWTDTQYF
TRBJ1-4 | 14 | NA | TRBD1 | TRBV18 | TGTGCCAGCTCACCAAGACAGGGGACTGAAAAACTGTTTTTT | CASSPRQGTEKLFF
TRBJ2-1 | 12 | once | TRBD1 | TRBV30 | TGTGCCTGGAGTGGGAACAGGGGTGAGCAGTTCTTC | CAWSGNRGEQFF
TRBJ2-4 | 13 | NA | NA | TRBV7-9 | TGTGCCAGCAGCTCCCTAGCCAAAAACATTCAGTACTTC | CASSSLAKNIQYF
TRBJ2-1 | 12 | NA | NA | TRBV7-6 | TGTGCTAGCCAACTAGCCGGCAATGAGCAGTTCTTC | CASQLAGNEQFF
TRBJ1-1 | 13 | NA | NA | TRBV30 | TGTGCCTGGAAACTCCAGGGGCTCACTGAAGCTTTCTTT | CAWKLQGLTEAFF
TRBJ1-2 | 16 | NA | TRBD1 | TRBV18 | TGTGCCAGCTCACCACCGGGACAGGGGCAGTGGGATGGCTACACCTTC | CASSPPGQGQWDGYTF
TRBJ2-7 | 13 | NA | TRBD2 | TRBV7-9 | TGTGCCAGCACCAGGACTAGCGACTACGAGCAGTACTTC | CASTRTSDYEQYF
TRBJ1-2 | 17 | NA | TRBD1 | TRBV3-1/TRBV3-2 | TGTGCCATCCTGAGGAGGGGACAGGGGGCGGTGGTCTATGGCTACACCTTC | CAILRRGQGAVVYGYTF
TRBJ2-1 | 15 | NA | NA | TRBV21-1 | TGTGCCAGCAGCATCCCTAGCGGCTCCGGTGTGTCGCAGTTCTTC | CASSIPSGSGVSQFF